These T cell receptor beta chains were read from a single sample in a study of vaccination effects on CD4 cells after COVID-19. Sequencing was performed with immunoSEQ multiplex PCR; in TCRdb, only in-frame clones are kept and a portion is missing. Counted here are about 66,000 clones, 70% to 85% occurring once; the ten biggest clones make up about 2.4%. Their cognate antigens are unknown. This sample comprised CD4+ T cells from PBMCs cultured without peptide, obtained after COVID-19 vaccination. All receptors derive from a human donor who received a COVID-19 vaccine. CDR3s include the opening cysteine and the closing phenylalanine or tryptophan. Fields, in order: D gene, clone size, J gene, V gene, CDR3 protein, CDR3 DNA. A D gene is named only where the DNA matches it firmly. Part of the rows lack a size; the others show once, few, many or a class for expanded clones.

>-|-|TRBJ1-1|TRBV5-1
CASSLKGDTEAFF
TGCGCCAGCAGCTTGAAGGGTGACACTGAAGCTTTCTTT
>-|-|TRBJ2-2|TRBV18
CASSPFSDRNTGELFF
TGTGCCAGCTCACCATTCTCGGACAGGAACACCGGGGAGCTGTTTTTT
>-|-|TRBJ2-1|TRBV24-1
CATSDEIGLKENEQFF
TGTGCCACCAGTGATGAGATTGGCTTGAAGGAGAATGAGCAGTTCTTC
>-|-|TRBJ1-3|TRBV4-3
CASSQESGRYSGNTIYF
TGCGCCAGCAGCCAAGAAAGCGGGAGGTATTCTGGAAACACCATATATTTT
>-|-|TRBJ2-5|TRBV28
CASRSGRGETQYF
TGTGCCAGCAGAAGCGGCCGCGGGGAGACCCAGTACTTC
>-|-|TRBJ2-4|TRBV29-1
CSVAKGTGGKNIQYF
TGCAGCGTGGCAAAAGGGACTGGAGGGAAAAACATTCAGTACTTC
>TRBD1|once|TRBJ2-2|TRBV11-3
CASSLRTGEVGELFF
TGTGCCAGCAGCTTAAGGACAGGGGAAGTCGGGGAGCTGTTTTTT
>TRBD1|-|TRBJ1-4|TRBV5-8
CASSSSQGARNEKLFF
TGTGCCAGCAGCTCCTCACAGGGGGCGAGAAATGAAAAACTGTTTTTT
>-|-|TRBJ2-1|TRBV24-1
CATSDLSGTGNEQFF
TGTGCCACCAGTGATCTCTCCGGGACGGGTAATGAGCAGTTCTTC
>-|-|TRBJ2-5|TRBV7-9
CASSEGPGWETQYF
TGTGCCAGCAGCGAGGGCCCCGGGTGGGAGACCCAGTACTTC
>-|-|TRBJ2-2|TRBV12-3/TRBV12-4
CASRGLTAGELFF
TGTGCCAGCAGGGGGCTTACGGCCGGGGAGCTGTTTTTT
>TRBD2|-|TRBJ2-5|TRBV6-5
CAGQTSGDHRETQYF
TGTGCCGGACAGACTAGCGGGGATCACCGAGAGACCCAGTACTTC
>TRBD1|-|TRBJ2-5|TRBV2
CASLRDRDQETQYF
TGTGCCAGCCTACGAGACAGGGACCAAGAGACCCAGTACTTC
>TRBD1|-|TRBJ2-5|TRBV30
CAWSVRQGRETQYF
TGTGCCTGGAGTGTACGACAGGGTAGAGAGACCCAGTACTTC
>-|-|TRBJ1-1|TRBV28
CASVSNTEAFF
TGTGCCAGCGTATCAAACACTGAAGCTTTCTTT
>-|-|TRBJ1-5|TRBV2
CASSEWLQGQPQHF
TGTGCCAGCAGTGAATGGCTACAGGGACAGCCCCAGCATTTT
>-|-|TRBJ1-4|TRBV18
CASSPPVGTATNEKLFF
TGTGCCAGCTCACCACCCGTCGGGACGGCAACTAATGAAAAACTGTTTTTT
>TRBD1|few|TRBJ1-2|TRBV2
CASSGPGTAYGYTF
TGTGCCAGCAGCGGCCCCGGGACAGCATATGGCTACACCTTC
>-|-|TRBJ2-6|TRBV3-1/TRBV3-2
CASSRLRGASGANVLTF
TGTGCCAGCAGCCGCCTGAGAGGGGCTTCCGGGGCCAACGTCCTGACTTTC
>-|-|TRBJ1-6|TRBV4-3
CASSQGLPTGGFNSPLHF
TGCGCCAGCAGCCAAGGTTTACCGACAGGAGGTTTTAATTCACCCCTCCACTTT
>-|-|TRBJ1-1|TRBV3-1/TRBV3-2
CASSQETRMNTEAFF
TGTGCCAGCAGCCAAGAAACGAGGATGAACACTGAAGCTTTCTTT
>TRBD1|-|TRBJ1-2|TRBV28
CASSDRGSYGYTF
TGTGCCAGCAGTGACAGGGGATCCTATGGCTACACCTTC
>-|-|TRBJ2-3|TRBV5-8
CASSLGGADASTDTQYF
TGTGCCAGCAGCCTAGGGGGGGCAGATGCTAGCACAGATACGCAGTATTTT
>-|-|TRBJ2-3|TRBV20-1
CSARRDTQYF
TGCAGTGCTAGGAGGGATACGCAGTATTTT
>-|-|TRBJ1-1|TRBV11-2
CASSFSDGGTEAFF
TGTGCCAGCAGCTTTTCTGACGGTGGGACTGAAGCTTTCTTT
>-|-|TRBJ2-5|TRBV21-1
CASSTGRRAQETQYF
TGTGCCAGCAGCACAGGTCGCAGGGCCCAAGAGACCCAGTACTTC
>-|-|TRBJ1-4|TRBV7-2
CASSLTASNEKLFF
TGTGCCAGCAGCCTGACAGCGTCTAATGAAAAACTGTTTTTT
>TRBD1|once|TRBJ2-5|TRBV5-4
CASSTRTGEETQYF
TGTGCCAGCAGCACCAGGACAGGGGAGGAGACCCAGTACTTC
>-|-|TRBJ2-5|TRBV3-1/TRBV3-2
CASSQLSGSETQYF
TGTGCCAGCAGCCAACTGAGCGGGTCGGAGACCCAGTACTTC
>-|-|TRBJ1-4|TRBV7-2
CASSPQGPATNEKLFF
TGTGCCAGCAGTCCACAGGGCCCTGCAACTAATGAAAAACTGTTTTTT
>-|-|TRBJ2-1|TRBV4-1
CASSQAGVNEQFF
TGCGCCAGCAGCCAAGCGGGGGTCAATGAGCAGTTCTTC
>TRBD1|-|TRBJ2-6|TRBV18
CASSFGQASSGANVLTF
TGTGCCAGCTCCTTCGGACAGGCCAGCTCTGGGGCCAACGTCCTGACTTTC
>TRBD1|-|TRBJ1-1|TRBV18
CASSPGQGVSMNTEAFF
TGTGCCAGCTCACCCGGACAGGGGGTTTCAATGAACACTGAAGCTTTCTTT
>TRBD1|-|TRBJ1-5|TRBV6-6
CASSAGGSRRNQPQHF
TGTGCCAGCAGTGCAGGGGGTTCGAGACGCAATCAGCCCCAGCATTTT
>-|-|TRBJ2-5|TRBV28
CASRRGGLETQYF
TGTGCCAGCAGGAGGGGGGGTCTGGAGACCCAGTACTTC
>-|few|TRBJ1-5|TRBV2
CASTKGGFQPQHF
TGTGCCAGCACAAAGGGGGGATTTCAGCCCCAGCATTTT
>-|few|TRBJ1-3|TRBV5-1
CASSLGRDTFSGNTIYF
TGCGCCAGCAGCCTCGGCCGGGACACGTTCTCTGGAAACACCATATATTTT
>-|-|TRBJ2-5|TRBV4-1
CASSQDGRARETQYF
TGCGCCAGCAGCCAAGATGGGCGGGCCCGCGAGACCCAGTACTTC
>TRBD2|-|TRBJ2-5|TRBV5-5
CASSLLSVTSGETQYF
TGTGCCAGCAGCTTGTTGTCAGTGACTAGCGGAGAGACCCAGTACTTC
>-|-|TRBJ1-6|TRBV28
CASSAGTVSSPLHF
TGTGCCAGCAGTGCCGGGACCGTGAGTTCACCCCTCCACTTT
>TRBD1|-|TRBJ2-3|TRBV5-1
CASRDTGGTDTQYF
TGCGCCAGCAGGGACACAGGGGGCACAGATACGCAGTATTTT
>TRBD1|-|TRBJ1-2|TRBV18
CASSAQGAGYGYTF
TGTGCCAGCTCGGCGCAGGGGGCAGGTTATGGCTACACCTTC
>-|-|TRBJ1-6|TRBV7-2
CASSLPPNSPLHF
TGTGCCAGCAGCTTACCGCCAAATTCACCCCTCCACTTT
>-|few|TRBJ1-6|TRBV2
CASSELSSYNSPLHF
TGTGCCAGCAGTGAATTGAGCTCCTATAATTCACCCCTCCACTTT
>-|-|TRBJ2-1|TRBV5-8
CASSLYMNNEQFF
TGTGCCAGCAGCTTATACATGAACAATGAGCAGTTCTTC
>-|-|TRBJ1-5|TRBV19
CASSLYTLNQPQHF
TGTGCCAGTAGTCTATACACCCTCAATCAGCCCCAGCATTTT
>-|-|TRBJ1-4|TRBV19
CASSDDFGSFEKLFF
TGTGCCAGTAGCGATGATTTTGGGTCCTTCGAAAAACTGTTTTTT
>TRBD1|-|TRBJ1-2|TRBV5-1
CASSPKTGTNYGYTF
TGCGCCAGCAGCCCCAAGACAGGGACTAACTATGGCTACACCTTC
>-|-|TRBJ1-1|TRBV4-1
CASSHEDSASTEAFF
TGCGCCAGCAGCCACGAGGACAGCGCCTCCACTGAAGCTTTCTTT
>-|-|TRBJ1-4|TRBV27
CASSIRTDRNEKLFF
TGTGCCAGCAGTATCCGGACGGACCGAAATGAAAAACTGTTTTTT
>-|few|TRBJ2-5|TRBV29-1
CSVGVFAAQYF
TGCAGCGTTGGCGTTTTTGCAGCCCAGTACTTC
>-|-|TRBJ1-6|TRBV6-1
CASSEAGSSSYNSPLHF
TGTGCCAGCAGTGAAGCGGGGTCTAGCTCCTATAATTCACCCCTCCACTTT
>-|once|TRBJ1-2|TRBV4-2
CASSQGSAGSVNYGYTF
TGTGCCAGCAGCCAAGGGTCCGCGGGCAGCGTTAACTATGGCTACACCTTC
>-|-|TRBJ2-3|TRBV30
CASSKGGAIDTQYF
TGTGCCTCTTCCAAGGGGGGGGCTATAGATACGCAGTATTTT
>TRBD2|-|TRBJ2-2|TRBV7-3
CASRQRGGAFPTGELFF
TGTGCCAGCAGACAACGGGGGGGCGCTTTCCCCACCGGGGAGCTGTTTTTT